The 25 T cell receptor beta chains below all came from one sample that was sequenced in a study of blood T cells in healthy people across ages. The second PCR ran about 6 to 11 cycles with a sample-barcoded 5' primer and J-beta primers. From the 5' RACE reads, TCRdb called clonotypes with MiXCR, one entry per CDR3 protein. The sample has about 1.4 million distinct CDR3 sequences, approximately 59% seen once. Input material: blood. The receptors were sampled from a man between 18 and 29 years old in good health.

The CDR3 DNA reads TGCGCCAGCAGCCAGGTCACGGGCCCAGGCTACAATGAGCAGTTCTTC. It is translated as CASSQVTGPGYNEQFF. The chain joins TRBV4-1 to TRBJ2-1; D not resolved. The germline gives CDR1 MGHRA, CDR2 YSYEKL. Trimming stripped 3 bases from V and 3 bases from J, with 15 bases between. The CDR3 contains 16 residues.

The chain combines TRBV4-1 with TRBJ2-3; 7 bases agree with TRBD2. CDR3 length: 15 residues. V shed 4 bases and J 0 bases; nucleotides not matched to a gene: 4. Germline V gene data show CDR1 as MGHRA and CDR2 as YSYEKL. The CDR3 reads CASSLPSGSTDTQYF. Here the CDR3 DNA reads TGCGCCAGCAGCCTCCCTAGCGGAAGCACAGATACGCAGTATTTT.

The rearrangement links TRBV5-1 to TRBJ1-2; no clear D gene. V lost 2 bases, J lost 2 bases, and 10 bases lay in between. Germline V gene data show CDR1 as SGHRS and CDR2 as YFSETQ. The CDR3 extends over 14 amino acids. CDR3 sequence: CASSFPGENYGYTF. CDR3 DNA: TGCGCCAGCAGCTTTCCGGGAGAAAACTATGGCTACACCTTC.

Here the CDR3 reads CATQLSTPFYEQYF. The DNA of the CDR3 is TGTGCCACCCAACTATCCACACCGTTTTACGAGCAGTACTTC. This chain joins TRBV6-6 and TRBJ2-7; D not resolved. With 10 bases removed from V and 4 bases from J, the gap between germline ends came to 20 bases. The CDR3 is made up of 14 amino acids. CDR1 is MNHNY, CDR2 SVGAGI, per germline (reference sequence).

This chain links TRBV20-1 with TRBJ2-4; D might be TRBD1 or TRBD2, each matching 5 bases. With the DNA end fitting TRBJ2-7 better, the J assignment may be wrong. This CDR3 is 14 amino acids long. Germline V gene lookup returns CDR1 DFQATT and CDR2 SNEGSKA (reference sequence). The CDR3 region has the DNA TGCAGTGCTAGAGATCTGAGGGGAGAGTACGAGCAGTACTTC. Translated, it gives CSARDLRGEYEQYF.

The gene calls are TRBV2 and TRBJ1-6; 8 nucleotides align to TRBD1. The CDR3 spans 15 residues. The trim removed 3 bases at V and 8 bases at J, leaving 6 bases unmatched. Germline V CDR1 and CDR2: SNHLY, FYNNEI. CDR3 sequence reads: CASSDEGQGHSPLHF. The CDR3 DNA reads as TGTGCCAGCAGTGATGAAGGACAGGGACATTCACCCCTCCACTTT. Full variable domain (remainder filled in from reference TRBV2 and TRBJ1-6): EPEVTQTPSHQVTQMGQEVILRCVPISNHLYFYWYRQILGQKVEFLVSFYNNEISEKSEIFDDQFSVERPDGSNFTLKIRSTKLEDSAMYFCASSDEGQGHSPLHFGNGTRLTVT.

The chain is built from TRBV10-3 and TRBJ2-7; D is tentatively TRBD1 or TRBD2 (6 bases each). CDR3 size: 14 residues. The ends were cut back, 3 bases at V and 2 bases at J, with 11 bases in the middle. CDR1 is ENHRY and CDR2 is SYGVKD in the germline V gene. The CDR3 reads CAISEGGGPYEQYF. CDR3 nucleotides: TGTGCCATCAGTGAAGGAGGGGGGCCCTACGAGCAGTACTTC.

V gene TRBV6-5 combines with J gene TRBJ1-1; D gene ambiguous. Looked up from germline, CDR1 is MNHEY and CDR2 is SVGAGI. The CDR3 runs 14 residues. The ends were cut back, 5 bases at V and 4 bases at J, with 14 bases in the middle. CDR3 residues: CASSPLVGRTEAFF. The DNA for the CDR3 is TGTGCCAGCAGTCCCTTGGTGGGTCGCACTGAAGCTTTCTTT.

V and J are TRBV24-1 and TRBJ2-5; 11 bases match TRBD1. This CDR3 is 14 amino acids long. CDR1 and CDR2 (germline): KGHDR, SFDVKD. Losses at the gene ends were 7 bases for V and 4 bases for J; bases not matched to a gene: 4. CDR3 region: CATSGTGGRETQYF. The CDR3, as DNA: TGTGCCACCAGCGGGACAGGGGGAAGAGAGACCCAGTACTTC.

The chain joins TRBV2 to TRBJ1-1, with D uncertain. Germline V lookup: CDR1 SNHLY, CDR2 FYNNEI. Trimming cost V 8 bases and J 4 bases, with 17 bases left between them. CDR3 size: 14 residues. The CDR3 coding sequence is TGTGCCAGCGGGAAGGAAGCCAGAGGCACTGAAGCTTTCTTT. This sequence encodes CASGKEARGTEAFF.

This clonotype was detected once. The chain employs TRBV4-1 and TRBJ2-7, with 7 bases matching TRBD1. The V and J ends lost 3 bases and 1 base, in that order; junction bases with no gene match: 6. In germline, CDR1 is MGHRA, CDR2 YSYEKL. This CDR3 has 15 amino acids. The CDR3 bases are TGCGCCAGCAGCCATGGGACAGTCGGGTCCTACGAGCAGTACTTC. It encodes CASSHGTVGSYEQYF.

CDR3 protein: CSVVEGGPYNEQFF. Written as DNA, the CDR3 is TGCAGCGTTGTTGAGGGAGGCCCCTACAATGAGCAGTTCTTC. This chain links TRBV29-1 with TRBJ2-1; D is perhaps TRBD2 (6 bases). CDR1 and CDR2 from the germline V gene are SQVTM and ANQGSEA. The CDR3 is made up of 14 amino acids. V was clipped by 4 bases and J by 2 bases, with 12 bases between them.

The rearrangement uses TRBV5-1 and TRBJ1-2; D unclear. Between the trimmed V and J ends, which lost 0 bases and 4 bases, there was a span of 13 bases. CDR3 size: 15 residues. CDR1 is SGHRS and CDR2 is YFSETQ in the germline V gene. The DNA of the CDR3 is TGCGCCAGCAGCTTGGGGGCCGATGGAGTCTATGGCTACACCTTC. As protein: CASSLGADGVYGYTF.

The V gene is TRBV12-5, the J gene TRBJ2-1, with D possibly TRBD2 on 5 matching bases. The CDR3 extends over 13 amino acids. CDR1 is LGHNT, CDR2 FRNRAP, per germline. The CDR3, as DNA: TGTGCCGATGGGAGCGGACCCTACAATGAGCAGTTCTTC. Protein: CADGSGPYNEQFF. Full variable domain (outside the CDR3, taken from reference TRBV12-5 and TRBJ2-1): DARVTQTPRHKVTEMGQEVTMRCQPILGHNTVFWYRQTMMQGLELLAYFRNRAPLDDSGMPKDRFSAEMPDATLATLKIQPSEPRDSAVYFCADGSGPYNEQFFGPGTRLTVL.

The chain links TRBV20-1 to TRBJ1-2; 8 positions match TRBD1. The germline CDR1 and CDR2 sequences are DFQATT and SNEGSKA (reference sequence). The trim removed 7 bases at V and 4 bases at J, leaving 5 bases unmatched. The CDR3 extends over 12 amino acids. The CDR3 DNA reads as TGCAGTGGCAGGGGGCAAGGCTATGGCTACACCTTC. Translation: CSGRGQGYGYTF.

The chain combines TRBV28 with TRBJ1-1; a weak D match, TRBD1 (5 bases). V was pared by 8 bases and J by 0 bases, with 19 bases between. Germline V gene lookup returns CDR1 MDHEN and CDR2 SYDVKM. CDR3 length: 16 residues. The CDR3 nucleotides are TGTGCCAGCGGGGACTCAGACGGATGGGTGAACACTGAAGCTTTCTTT. The encoded protein is CASGDSDGWVNTEAFF. The full variable domain, rest sourced from reference TRBV28 and TRBJ1-1, is DVKVTQSSRYLVKRTGEKVFLECVQDMDHENMFWYRQDPGLGLRLIYFSYDVKMKEKGDIPEGYSVSREKKERFSLILESASTNQTSMYLCASGDSDGWVNTEAFFGQGTRLTVV.

The gene calls are TRBV7-2 and TRBJ1-1; D possibly corresponds to TRBD1 (5 bases). Trimming removed 3 bases at V and 3 bases at J, with 14 bases between. The CDR3 consists of 15 residues. Looked up from germline, CDR1 is SGHTA and CDR2 is FQGNSA. CDR3 sequence reads: CASSLEMGRHTEAFF. The CDR3 nucleotides read TGTGCCAGCAGCTTGGAGATGGGGCGTCACACTGAAGCTTTCTTT. The complete variable domain, with remaining parts taken from reference TRBV7-2 and TRBJ1-1, reads GAGVSQSPSNKVTEKGKDVELRCDPISGHTALYWYRQSLGQGLEFLIYFQGNSAPDKSGLPSDRFSAERTGGSVSTLTIQRTQQEDSAVYLCASSLEMGRHTEAFFGQGTRLTVV.

The chain has TRBV7-9 and TRBJ2-3; the D gene is possibly TRBD2 (6 bases). V dropped 5 bases and J dropped 6 bases, with 12 bases sitting between them. Germline V gives CDR1 SEHNR, CDR2 FQNEAQ (reference sequence). The CDR3 is 13 residues long. In DNA, the CDR3 is TGTGCCAGCAGCGGGAGGAACTACGATACGCAGTATTTT. As protein: CASSGRNYDTQYF.

V and J are TRBV20-1 and TRBJ1-3; 7 bases fit TRBD1. This CDR3 is 13 amino acids long. Germline CDR1 reads DFQATT; CDR2 reads SNEGSKA (reference sequence). V lost 6 bases, J lost 3 bases, and 5 bases stayed unmatched. Here the CDR3 reads CSAQQGNGNTIYF. The DNA for the CDR3 is TGCAGTGCGCAACAGGGGAATGGAAACACCATATATTTT.

This clonotype was picked up one time. The chain uses TRBV27 and TRBJ1-4; TRBD1 is a possible D gene (5 bases). The CDR3 has 16 residues. The ends were cut back, 6 bases at V and 5 bases at J, with 19 bases in the middle. In germline, CDR1 is MNHEY, CDR2 SMNVEV (reference sequence). CDR3 nucleotide sequence: TGTGCCAGCAGCCGCGGGGGAAACGGGCTCAATGAAAAACTGTTTTTT. Translation: CASSRGGNGLNEKLFF.

The chain employs TRBV10-3 and TRBJ1-2, with 11 bases matching TRBD1. The length of the CDR3 is 15 residues. After removal of 2 bases from V and 5 bases from J, the junction contained 4 bases not matched to a gene. From germline, CDR1 is ENHRY and CDR2 SYGVKD. The CDR3, as DNA: TGTGCCATCAGTGAGATGGGACAGGGGGTGTATGGCTACACCTTC. It specifies CAISEMGQGVYGYTF.

This chain joins TRBV27 and TRBJ1-2; TRBD1 matches 9 bases. CDR3 length equals 13 residues. The junction had 3 bases not matched to a gene; V was cut back by 2 bases and J by 8 bases. Germline CDR1 is MNHEY and CDR2 is SMNVEV (reference sequence). The CDR3 nucleotides are TGTGCCAGCAGTTTAGGGACAGGGCAGGGCTACACCTTC. Residues: CASSLGTGQGYTF.

The chain joins TRBV28 to TRBJ2-2; D uncertain. The CDR3 contains 13 residues. The germline CDR1 and CDR2 sequences are MDHEN and SYDVKM. V was trimmed by 9 bases and J by 2 bases, leaving 10 bases between them. CDR3 bases: TGTGCCAGTTTTACTATAAACACCGGGGAGCTGTTTTTT. Protein sequence: CASFTINTGELFF.

The chain combines TRBV3-1 with TRBJ2-7; 7 positions match TRBD2. V was pared by 4 bases and J by 0 bases, with 6 bases of the junction left unmatched. The CDR3 spans 15 residues. Germline CDR1 LGHDT, CDR2 YNNKEL (reference sequence). CDR3 DNA sequence: TGTGCCAGCAGCCCTCTACTAGCGCCCTCCTACGAGCAGTACTTC. It codes for CASSPLLAPSYEQYF.

CDR3 amino acids: CSVDDRVYGYTF. The CDR3 nucleotides are TGCAGCGTTGACGACAGGGTCTATGGCTACACCTTC. This chain links TRBV29-1 with TRBJ1-2, with TRBD1 matching 7 bases. The ends lost 3 bases at V and 4 bases at J; junction bases unmatched: 2. CDR1 is SQVTM and CDR2 is ANQGSEA in the germline V gene. The CDR3 covers 12 residues.